The clone carrying this T cell receptor beta chain was seen a few times. The antigen remains undetermined. The data belong to a study of cytomegalovirus exposure and HLA in healthy donors. Whole-study results and caveats: Earlier analysis found most TCR beta V segments productive about 87% or about 30% of the time. Immune exposure information available was restricted to CMV serostatus.

The PCR employed 60 Vbeta primers together with 13 Jbeta primers. Under the authors' procedure: In a later analysis, around 10 million of 83 million or so unique beta chains occurred in at least two donors. Here immunoSEQ multiplex PCR was the method, and the copy in TCRdb shows in-frame clones only, minus some. V and J calls plus clone size are reproduced from that table; the DNA served to infer D and trimming. The profile covers some 120,000 clones, with around 72% appearing a single time and nearly 8.5% taken by the ten largest. Germline V gives CDR1 SNHLY, CDR2 FYNNEI. V was shortened by 4 bases and J by 6 bases, with 13 bases between the two germline ends. CDR3 length equals 14 residues.

This chain connects TRBV2 to TRBJ1-5, with TRBD1 as a possible D gene (5 bases). Sequencing input: PBMCs. This clonotype was sampled from a woman in her thirties or forties in good health and CMV-seropositive. CDR3 in amino acids: CASSGQGSVQPQHF. As DNA, the CDR3 is TGTGCCAGCAGTGGCCAGGGATCGGTTCAGCCCCAGCATTTT. Based on the CDR3 plus reference TRBV2 and TRBJ1-5, the full variable domain is EPEVTQTPSHQVTQMGQEVILRCVPISNHLYFYWYRQILGQKVEFLVSFYNNEISEKSEIFDDQFSVERPDGSNFTLKIRSTKLEDSAMYFCASSGQGSVQPQHFGDGTRLSIL.